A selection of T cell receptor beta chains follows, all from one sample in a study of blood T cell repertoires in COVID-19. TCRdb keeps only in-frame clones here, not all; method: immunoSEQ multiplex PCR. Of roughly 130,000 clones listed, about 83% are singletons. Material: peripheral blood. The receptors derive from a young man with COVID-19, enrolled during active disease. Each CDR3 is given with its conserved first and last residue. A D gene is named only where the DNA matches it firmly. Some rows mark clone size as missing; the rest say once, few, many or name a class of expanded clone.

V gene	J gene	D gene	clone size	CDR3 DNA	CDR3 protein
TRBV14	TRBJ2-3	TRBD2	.	TGTGCCAGCAGACCTAGCGGGAGAGTTGATACGCAGTATTTT	CASRPSGRVDTQYF
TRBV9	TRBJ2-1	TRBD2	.	TGTGCCAGCAGCGGACTAGCGGGAGGGGGCGATGAGCAGTTCTTC	CASSGLAGGGDEQFF
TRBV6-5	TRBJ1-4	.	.	TGTGCCAGCAGCAACGGGCAGGGTGTCGATGAAAAACTGTTTTTT	CASSNGQGVDEKLFF
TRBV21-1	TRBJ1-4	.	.	TGTGCCAGCAGCAAACAGGGCGGCGAAAAACTGTTTTTT	CASSKQGGEKLFF
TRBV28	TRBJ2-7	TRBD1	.	TGTGCCAGCAGTTTGATGGGCGGGACAGGGGGGCTCGAGCAGTACTTC	CASSLMGGTGGLEQYF
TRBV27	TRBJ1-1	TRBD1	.	TGTGCCAGCAGTTTAGCAGGGGGGACTGAAGCTTTCTTT	CASSLAGGTEAFF
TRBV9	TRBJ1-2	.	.	TGTGCCAGCAGCGGGCTAACTAATGGCTACACCTTC	CASSGLTNGYTF
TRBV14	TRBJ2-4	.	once	TGTGCCAGCAGCCGGTCCGACCGAGACTTTCAGTACTTC	CASSRSDRDFQYF
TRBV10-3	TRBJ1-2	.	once	TGTGCCACCCTCGGACAGAGGTATGGCTACACCTTC	CATLGQRYGYTF
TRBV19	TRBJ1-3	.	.	TGTGCCAGTACTCCTACAGGGACTGGAAACACCATATATTTT	CASTPTGTGNTIYF
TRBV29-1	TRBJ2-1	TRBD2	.	TGCAGCGTTGATAGCGGGGTCTCCTACAATGAGCAGTTCTTC	CSVDSGVSYNEQFF